These T cell receptor beta chains were read from a single sample in a study of blood T cell repertoires in COVID-19. Clones were sequenced by immunoSEQ multiplex PCR, and TCRdb holds only the in-frame ones, with some missing. Here the sample spans roughly 140,000 clones, about 90% being singletons. Sequencing was carried out using peripheral blood. These receptors originate from a man between 45 and 60 years old with active or convalescent COVID-19. Each CDR3 is given with its conserved first and last residue. The order of the fields is J gene, clone size, D gene, V gene, CDR3 protein, CDR3 DNA. D genes are given only for firm matches. Expanded clones are given a class, and other clones once, few, many or no size at all.

j_call: TRBJ2-7; clone_size: once; d_call: TRBD1; v_call: TRBV12-5; cdr3_aa: CASGPGQGLGEQYF; cdr3_nt: TGTGCTAGTGGTCCGGGACAGGGGTTAGGCGAGCAGTACTTC
j_call: TRBJ2-2; clone_size: .; d_call: .; v_call: TRBV24-1; cdr3_aa: CATSAIVTGELFF; cdr3_nt: TGTGCCACCAGCGCAATAGTCACCGGGGAGCTGTTTTTT
j_call: TRBJ1-1; clone_size: .; d_call: .; v_call: TRBV10-3; cdr3_aa: CAIGRQAMNTEAFF; cdr3_nt: TGTGCCATCGGAAGACAGGCTATGAACACTGAAGCTTTCTTT
j_call: TRBJ2-7; clone_size: .; d_call: TRBD1; v_call: TRBV28; cdr3_aa: CASSQTGGLYEQYF; cdr3_nt: TGTGCCAGCAGTCAGACAGGGGGGTTGTACGAGCAGTACTTC
j_call: TRBJ2-7; clone_size: .; d_call: TRBD2; v_call: TRBV28; cdr3_aa: CATAQAGEPYEQYF; cdr3_nt: TGTGCCACCGCCCAGGCGGGAGAGCCCTACGAGCAGTACTTC
j_call: TRBJ1-2; clone_size: .; d_call: .; v_call: TRBV4-3; cdr3_aa: CASSQGIDGDYGYTF; cdr3_nt: TGCGCCAGCAGCCAAGGGATAGATGGAGACTATGGCTACACCTTC
j_call: TRBJ2-3; clone_size: .; d_call: TRBD2; v_call: TRBV5-4; cdr3_aa: CATRLAETTDTQYF; cdr3_nt: TGTGCCACCAGACTAGCCGAAACAACAGATACGCAGTATTTT
j_call: TRBJ2-5; clone_size: .; d_call: TRBD1; v_call: TRBV6-1; cdr3_aa: CASSARTGVYQETQYF; cdr3_nt: TGTGCCAGCAGTGCTCGGACAGGGGTCTACCAAGAGACCCAGTACTTC
j_call: TRBJ2-3; clone_size: .; d_call: .; v_call: TRBV2; cdr3_aa: CASSNRGGGSDTQYF; cdr3_nt: TGTGCCAGCAGTAACAGGGGAGGAGGGAGCGATACGCAGTATTTT
j_call: TRBJ2-7; clone_size: .; d_call: TRBD2; v_call: TRBV4-2; cdr3_aa: CASSQEILAGHSYEQYF; cdr3_nt: TGTGCCAGCAGCCAAGAGATACTAGCGGGTCACTCCTACGAGCAGTACTTC
j_call: TRBJ2-3; clone_size: .; d_call: .; v_call: TRBV2; cdr3_aa: CASSLSLSTDTQYF; cdr3_nt: TGTGCCAGCAGCCTGTCCCTTAGCACAGATACGCAGTATTTT